These 32 T cell receptor beta chains originate from one sample sequenced in a study of blood T cell repertoires in COVID-19. Method: immunoSEQ multiplex PCR; TCRdb's copy keeps in-frame clones and lacks some. Of some 96,000 clones listed, more than 75% are singletons. Sequenced: peripheral blood. The receptors shown here come from a man aged 30-40 years in a cohort sampled during active COVID-19.

This clone was found once. This chain uses TRBV7-2 with TRBJ2-2; 11 nucleotides line up with TRBD2. Germline V lookup: CDR1 SGHTA, CDR2 FQGNSA. The CDR3 has 17 amino acids. Trimming at V came to 3 bases and at J to 6 bases, leaving 9 bases not matched to a gene. CDR3 residues: CASSFWVAGGPAGELFF. The CDR3 bases are TGTGCCAGCAGCTTTTGGGTAGCGGGGGGGCCCGCCGGGGAGCTGTTTTTT.

This clone was counted a single time. The chain links TRBV28 to TRBJ2-3; TRBD1 matches at 8 bases. Germline V lookup: CDR1 MDHEN, CDR2 SYDVKM. J gave up 4 bases and V 3 bases, and 3 bases lay outside the gene matches. The CDR3 has 14 amino acids. CDR3 DNA sequence: TGTGCCAGCAGTTTCGGACAGGGCGCAGATACGCAGTATTTT. Amino acids: CASSFGQGADTQYF.

The chain combines TRBV6-5 with TRBJ2-7, with D possibly TRBD1 on 6 matching bases. Germline V gene lookup returns CDR1 MNHEY and CDR2 SVGAGI. V lost 6 bases and J 3 bases, leaving 15 bases between the germline ends. The CDR3 is 14 residues long. The CDR3 DNA reads as TGTGCCAGCAGCTCCCCAGGGACAAACTACGAGCAGTACTTC. Its protein is CASSSPGTNYEQYF.

This clone was seen only once. The chain combines TRBV2 with TRBJ2-3; no clear D gene. This CDR3 is 13 amino acids long. V was shortened by 5 bases and J by 9 bases, with 15 bases between the two germline ends. Germline loops: CDR1 SNHLY, CDR2 FYNNEI. CDR3 region: CASSTNGQVTQYF. In DNA form, the CDR3 reads TGTGCCAGCAGTACCAACGGTCAAGTGACGCAGTATTTT.

In DNA form, the CDR3 reads TGCGCCAGCAGTCAATCGGGGCAAATCCCGAACACCGGGGAGCTGTTTTTT. Translation: CASSQSGQIPNTGELFF. The chain joins TRBV23-1 to TRBJ2-2; possible D gene TRBD1, 5 bases. TRBV23-1 is filed as an ORF, its function uncertain. This CDR3 comprises 17 residues. The V end was cut by 0 bases, the J end by 0 bases, with 11 bases between.

V is TRBV10-3 and J is TRBJ2-7; 8 positions agree with TRBD2. Germline V gene sequence: CDR1 ENHRY, CDR2 SYGVKD. The CDR3 extends over 14 amino acids. The J segment lost 6 bases and the V segment lost 2 bases, leaving 6 bases of the junction unmatched. The CDR3 is CAISESRGGSEQYF. The CDR3 bases are TGTGCCATCAGTGAGAGCCGGGGGGGATCCGAGCAGTACTTC.

The chain is built from TRBV11-2 and TRBJ2-3; D not certain. Trimming took 3 bases from V and 7 from J, leaving 14 bases between them. CDR1 is SGHAT, CDR2 FQNNGV, per germline. The CDR3 has 14 amino acids. The CDR3 nucleotides are TGTGCCAGCAGCTTGGTGGTCCGAGAATATACGCAGTATTTT. It codes for CASSLVVREYTQYF.

The chain employs TRBV6-5 and TRBJ1-2, with TRBD1 as a possible D gene (6 bases). Germline loops: CDR1 MNHEY, CDR2 SVGAGI. CDR3 length: 14 amino acids. V dropped 7 bases and J dropped 4 bases, with 16 bases sitting between them. The chain's CDR3 is CASNLYRVGYGYTF. CDR3 coding DNA: TGTGCCAGCAATTTATACAGGGTAGGCTATGGCTACACCTTC.

This clone has just a few counts. CDR3 loop: CASSVLLGHGYTF. As DNA, the CDR3 is TGTGCCAGCAGCGTATTGTTGGGGCATGGCTACACCTTC. The chain employs TRBV12-3 or TRBV12-4 and TRBJ1-2, with D possibly TRBD1 on 5 matching bases. V lost 6 bases, J lost 6 bases, and 14 bases lay in between. CDR3 length: 13 amino acids.

The rearrangement joins TRBV28 to TRBJ1-2; a weak D match, TRBD1 (5 bases). Trimming took off 4 bases at V and 5 bases at J, with 14 bases between the two ends. This CDR3 has 14 amino acids. Germline CDR1 MDHEN, CDR2 SYDVKM. The CDR3 sequence: CASSWGGGTYGYTF. The CDR3 nucleotides read TGTGCCAGCAGTTGGGGGGGAGGAACATATGGCTACACCTTC.

The chain has TRBV20-1 and TRBJ1-5; weak D call: TRBD1 (5 bases). In germline, CDR1 is DFQATT, CDR2 SNEGSKA (reference sequence). The CDR3 runs to 11 residues. V lost 0 bases, J lost 9 bases, and 6 bases lay in between. CDR3 sequence: CSAREGPPQHF. The CDR3, as DNA: TGCAGTGCTAGAGAGGGGCCGCCCCAGCATTTT.

This CDR3 reads CASSLSAGPNEQFF. The CDR3 DNA follows: TGCGCCAGCAGCTTGTCTGCAGGGCCCAATGAGCAGTTCTTC. This chain links TRBV5-1 with TRBJ2-1; TRBD1 is a possible D gene (5 bases). This CDR3 spans 14 amino acids. V shed 1 base and J shed 6 bases, with 11 bases lying between them. The germline V gene encodes CDR1 SGHRS and CDR2 YFSETQ.

This clone was recorded only once. The rearrangement joins TRBV11-3 to TRBJ2-5, with 11 bases matching TRBD1. The V gene's germline CDR1 is SGHNT and CDR2 YENEEA. The trim removed 5 bases at V and 5 bases at J, leaving 7 bases unmatched. The CDR3 covers 15 residues. The CDR3 protein is CASSAGQGAGETQYF. CDR3 DNA sequence: TGTGCCAGCAGCGCTGGACAGGGGGCGGGGGAGACCCAGTACTTC.

This chain links TRBV7-9 with TRBJ1-1, with D tentatively TRBD1 (5 bases). CDR1 is SEHNR, CDR2 FQNEAQ, per germline (reference sequence). The germline V and J ends were trimmed by 1 base and 5 bases, with 8 bases remaining between them. This CDR3 comprises 13 residues. The CDR3 is CASSLGAGTEAFF. The CDR3 DNA follows: TGTGCCAGCAGCTTAGGGGCAGGGACTGAAGCTTTCTTT.

The chain uses TRBV7-3 and TRBJ2-5; 13 positions agree with TRBD2. Germline lookup yields CDR1 SGHTA and CDR2 FQGTGA. The V and J ends lost 2 bases and 2 bases, in that order; junction bases with no gene match: 2. This CDR3 spans 16 amino acids. This CDR3 is CASSLSGLAGQETQYF. The CDR3 bases are TGTGCCAGCAGCTTATCGGGACTAGCGGGGCAAGAGACCCAGTACTTC.

The V gene is TRBV5-1, the J gene TRBJ2-3, with 11 bases lining up with TRBD2. Germline trimming cut 3 bases from V and 0 bases from J; bases unmatched to any gene: 9. The length of the CDR3 is 18 residues. Looked up from germline, CDR1 is SGHRS and CDR2 is YFSETQ. DNA of the CDR3: TGCGCCAGCAGCTCGCGACTGCTAGCGGGGGGCAGCACAGATACGCAGTATTTT. Encoded protein: CASSSRLLAGGSTDTQYF.

The chain's CDR3 is CASSRDRGRRTYGYTF. The CDR3 nucleotides are TGTGCCAGCAGTCGGGACAGGGGGCGCCGAACCTATGGCTACACCTTC. The chain employs TRBV2 and TRBJ1-2, with 12 bases fitting TRBD1. Germline loops: CDR1 SNHLY, CDR2 FYNNEI. V shed 5 bases and J 4 bases; nucleotides not matched to a gene: 8. The CDR3 has 16 amino acids.

This clone was seen once. The chain couples TRBV12-3 or TRBV12-4 to TRBJ2-1; 7 nucleotides align to TRBD2. This CDR3 is built from 12 residues. V trimming: 4 bases; J trimming: 8 bases; junction bases outside the gene matches: 2. The CDR3 spells CASSSSGYEQFF. The DNA of the CDR3 is TGTGCCAGCAGTTCTAGCGGTTATGAGCAGTTCTTC.

The V gene is TRBV7-9, the J gene TRBJ2-3, with 7 bases matching TRBD2. Germline V gene lookup returns CDR1 SEHNR and CDR2 FQNEAQ (reference sequence). The junction had 7 bases not matched to a gene; V was cut back by 1 base and J by 0 bases. The CDR3 covers 17 residues. The CDR3 coding sequence is TGTGCCAGCAGCTTAGTCCCAGCGGGGATTAGCACAGATACGCAGTATTTT. Encoded protein: CASSLVPAGISTDTQYF.

The rearrangement joins TRBV5-1 to TRBJ2-2; 9 bases align to TRBD1. The length of the CDR3 is 15 residues. The germline V gene encodes CDR1 SGHRS and CDR2 YFSETQ. J was trimmed by 8 bases and V by 0 bases; bases with no gene match: 5. CDR3 coding DNA: TGCGCCAGCAGCTTGGGGGACAGGGTCGTAGGGGAGCTGTTTTTT. Encoded protein: CASSLGDRVVGELFF. Full variable domain (rest looked up from reference TRBV5-1 and TRBJ2-2): KAGVTQTPRYLIKTRGQQVTLSCSPISGHRSVSWYQQTPGQGLQFLFEYFSETQRNKGNFPGRFSGRQFSNSRSEMNVSTLELGDSALYLCASSLGDRVVGELFFGEGSRLTVL.

V usage is TRBV4-2 and J usage is TRBJ2-1, with D possibly TRBD2 on 7 matching bases. Per germline, CDR1 LGHNA and CDR2 YNFKEQ. With 0 bases removed from V and 5 bases from J, the gap between germline ends came to 11 bases. CDR3 length equals 15 residues. The DNA for the CDR3 is TGTGCCAGCAGCCAAGAGGGGGGGCGCAACAATGAGCAGTTCTTC. This sequence encodes CASSQEGGRNNEQFF.

The sample holds one count of this clone. This chain uses TRBV27 with TRBJ1-2; 10 nucleotides agree with TRBD1. Trimming cost V 1 base and J 8 bases; bases outside gene matches: 7. This CDR3 is built from 15 residues. Germline CDR1 and CDR2: MNHEY and SMNVEV (reference sequence). The chain's CDR3 is CASSLFFGTGVGYTF. In DNA, the CDR3 is TGTGCCAGCAGTTTATTCTTCGGGACAGGGGTCGGCTACACCTTC.

The chain carries TRBV7-2 and TRBJ2-5; TRBD2 matches 11 bases. Germline values: CDR1 SGHTA, CDR2 FQGNSA. V shed 4 bases and J 5 bases; nucleotides not matched to a gene: 9. This CDR3 has 16 residues. CDR3 loop: CASSSIAGGPQETQYF. The DNA for the CDR3 is TGTGCCAGCAGCTCCATAGCGGGGGGGCCGCAGGAGACCCAGTACTTC.

Regarding this clone: Other DNA sequences in the same sample also yield this CDR3. This rearrangement joins TRBV9 to TRBJ2-5, with TRBD2 matching over 12 bases. After removal of 0 bases from V and 2 bases from J, the junction contained 5 bases not matched to a gene. The CDR3 is 17 residues long. The germline gives CDR1 SGDLS, CDR2 YYNGEE. The CDR3 nucleotides read TGTGCCAGCAGCGTAGGAACTAGCGGGGGGATTCAAGAGACCCAGTACTTC. Encoded protein: CASSVGTSGGIQETQYF.

This clone was found once. The gene calls are TRBV18 and TRBJ2-5; maybe TRBD2 (5 bases). With 0 bases removed from V and 9 bases from J, the gap between germline ends came to 11 bases. Germline V gene lookup returns CDR1 KGHSH and CDR2 LQKENI. The CDR3 totals 13 residues. The CDR3, as DNA: TGTGCCAGCTCACCACCGGCCCAAGCGGCCCAGTACTTC. Translating gives CASSPPAQAAQYF.

The chain has TRBV27 and TRBJ2-6; D is possibly TRBD1 (5 bases). CDR3 length equals 17 residues. Trimming took 2 bases from V and 0 from J, leaving 11 bases between them. CDR1 is MNHEY, CDR2 SMNVEV, per germline (reference sequence). CDR3 DNA: TGTGCCAGCAGTTTACGGCAGGGCTTCTCTGGGGCCAACGTCCTGACTTTC. This translates into CASSLRQGFSGANVLTF.

The gene calls are TRBV3-1 (or the pseudogene TRBV3-2) and TRBJ2-3; 8 bases align to TRBD2. CDR1 LGHDT and CDR2 YNNKEL come from the germline V gene (reference sequence). The CDR3 has 16 residues. Trimming took 0 bases from V and 2 from J; bases not matched to a gene: 4. CDR3 sequence (DNA): TGTGCCAGCAGCCAAGATAGCGGGGTGAACACAGATACGCAGTATTTT. Protein sequence: CASSQDSGVNTDTQYF.

The V call is TRBV30, the J call TRBJ2-1, with 8 positions matching TRBD1. The CDR3 contains 15 residues. After removal of 2 bases from V and 8 bases from J, the junction contained 11 bases not matched to a gene. Germline CDR1 reads GTSNPN; CDR2 reads SVGIG (reference sequence). The CDR3 reads CAWSRARGLLDEQFF. The CDR3 DNA follows: TGTGCCTGGAGTAGGGCCAGGGGGCTATTGGATGAGCAGTTCTTC.

This rearrangement joins TRBV5-6 to TRBJ2-7; weak D call: TRBD2 (6 bases). Germline values: CDR1 SGHDT, CDR2 YYEEEE. Deletions cut 0 bases from V and 1 base from J, with 8 bases between. The CDR3 spans 14 residues. The CDR3 nucleotides are TGTGCCAGCAGCTTGGTGGGGGGTTCCTACGAGCAGTACTTC. This translates into CASSLVGGSYEQYF.

This clone was detected only a few times. This rearrangement joins TRBV20-1 to TRBJ2-2; 8 bases align to TRBD2. V trimming: 3 bases; J trimming: 6 bases; junction bases outside the gene matches: 6. This CDR3 region has 14 residues. Germline assignment: CDR1 DFQATT and CDR2 SNEGSKA (reference sequence). This CDR3 reads CSASYGGASGELFF. As DNA, the CDR3 is TGCAGTGCTAGTTACGGGGGGGCGTCCGGGGAGCTGTTTTTT.

This rearrangement joins TRBV7-2 to TRBJ2-5; D perhaps matches TRBD1 (5 bases). V shed 4 bases and J shed 5 bases, with 20 bases lying between them. Per germline, CDR1 SGHTA and CDR2 FQGNSA. The CDR3 is 16 residues long. CDR3 DNA: TGTGCCAGCAGCTACGACAGCACCGACATGTGGGAGACCCAGTACTTC. Its protein product is CASSYDSTDMWETQYF.

V gene TRBV11-2 combines with J gene TRBJ2-4; D may be TRBD1 (6 bases). V lost 4 bases and J 9 bases, leaving 13 bases between the germline ends. This CDR3 region has 13 residues. Looked up from germline, CDR1 is SGHAT and CDR2 is FQNNGV. The CDR3 here is CASSSRSGVIQYF. In nucleotides, the CDR3 is TGTGCCAGCAGCTCGCGGTCAGGGGTCATTCAGTACTTC.